The 26 T cell receptor beta chains reported below all come from one sample, sequenced in a study of identical twins. Using its own MiXCR run on the 5' RACE reads, TCRdb lists one record per CDR3 protein. The sample yields some 440,000 distinct CDR3 sequences, roughly 26% seen once. This sample was shared with a second study, whose subject was T cells expressing NK-cell markers.

The sequenced sample was CD4+ T cells sorted from blood. The receptor set was obtained from a woman aged 18 to 35 in good health.

This sequence joins TRBV6-2 or TRBV6-3 and TRBJ2-1, with TRBD2 matching over 7 bases. The CDR3 loop spans 17 amino acids. The germline V gene has CDR1 MNHEY and CDR2 SVGEGT. CDR3 DNA: TGTGCGGAGCAGCCCCTGGGAGGGTTAAAGAGAGTCGATGAGCAGTTCTTC. This encodes CAEQPLGGLKRVDEQFF.

This clonotype was counted only a few times. The rearrangement joins TRBV20-1 to TRBJ2-1, with D possibly TRBD2 on 6 matching bases. The CDR3 runs 13 residues. Germline loops: CDR1 DFQATT, CDR2 SNEGSKA (reference sequence). The germline V and J ends were trimmed by 3 bases and 2 bases, with 8 bases remaining between them. The CDR3 nucleotides read TGCAGTGCTAGTAGCGGACCCTACAATGAGCAGTTCTTC. It is translated as CSASSGPYNEQFF.

This chain links TRBV20-1 with TRBJ2-3; D unresolved. V shed 8 bases and J shed 1 base, with 10 bases lying between them. From germline, CDR1 is DFQATT and CDR2 SNEGSKA (reference sequence). The CDR3 contains 12 residues. The CDR3 is CSTPKGTDTQYF. In nucleotides, the CDR3 is TGCAGTACACCAAAGGGCACAGATACGCAGTATTTT.

The chain uses TRBV3-1 and TRBJ2-2; TRBD2 might be the D (5 bases). Looked up from germline, CDR1 is LGHDT and CDR2 is YNNKEL (reference sequence). This CDR3 spans 15 amino acids. V gave up 1 base and J gave up 6 bases, with 12 bases separating them. CDR3 in DNA: TGTGCCAGCAGCCAAGGGACTGAATCCTCCGGGGAGCTGTTTTTT. Encoded protein: CASSQGTESSGELFF.

This clonotype turned up a few times. The V call is TRBV10-3, the J call TRBJ1-2, with TRBD1 identical over 9 bases. The CDR3 contains 13 residues. V dropped 6 bases and J dropped 4; count of bases not matched to a gene: 3. Germline CDR1 and CDR2: ENHRY and SYGVKD. Written as DNA, the CDR3 is TGTGCCATCAGGGGACAGGGTAGCTATGGCTACACCTTC. Protein: CAIRGQGSYGYTF.

This clonotype has more than one count but fewer than ten. The chain employs TRBV5-1 and TRBJ2-5; D might be TRBD2 (6 bases). Germline loops: CDR1 SGHRS, CDR2 YFSETQ. Deletions cut 4 bases from V and 5 bases from J, with 12 bases between. The CDR3 runs to 13 residues. As DNA, the CDR3 is TGCGCCAGCAGCCTCTTCCTAGCGGAGACCCAGTACTTC. It is translated as CASSLFLAETQYF.

In its sample, this clonotype was seen a few times. The V call is TRBV2, the J call TRBJ2-7, with 7 positions matching TRBD2. The V and J ends lost 10 bases and 5 bases, in that order; junction bases with no gene match: 11. The CDR3 runs to 13 residues. Looked up from germline, CDR1 is SNHLY and CDR2 is FYNNEI. CDR3 in amino acids: CATRAGRVDEQYF. The CDR3 region has the DNA TGTGCCACTAGGGCAGGGAGGGTCGACGAGCAGTACTTC.

V usage is TRBV5-6 and J usage is TRBJ1-6; D may be TRBD1 (6 bases). Germline values: CDR1 SGHDT, CDR2 YYEEEE. The CDR3 is 13 amino acids. Trimming left V 4 bases short and J 11 bases short, with 13 bases between. The CDR3 loop is CASSGTGIAPLHF. CDR3 in DNA: TGTGCCAGCAGCGGAACAGGGATAGCACCCCTCCACTTT.

This clonotype occurred a few times. The chain joins TRBV7-9 to TRBJ1-4; D gene uncertain. V was clipped by 2 bases and J by 5 bases, with 6 bases between them. The CDR3 spans 13 residues. The germline CDR1 and CDR2 sequences are SEHNR and FQNEAQ (reference sequence). The DNA of the CDR3 is TGTGCCAGCAGCTTATCGAGGAATGAAAAACTGTTTTTT. This encodes CASSLSRNEKLFF.

Only a few counts were recorded for this clonotype. The chain carries TRBV5-1 and TRBJ2-1; 8 bases are a match to TRBD2. The V gene's germline CDR1 is SGHRS and CDR2 YFSETQ. The V segment lost 4 bases and the J segment 6 bases; nucleotides outside the gene matches: 6. The CDR3 runs to 14 residues. The CDR3 loop reads CASSPGTSLNEQFF. CDR3 coding DNA: TGCGCCAGCAGCCCCGGGACTAGTCTCAATGAGCAGTTCTTC. The full variable domain, with the rest looked up from reference TRBV5-1 and TRBJ2-1, is KAGVTQTPRYLIKTRGQQVTLSCSPISGHRSVSWYQQTPGQGLQFLFEYFSETQRNKGNFPGRFSGRQFSNSRSEMNVSTLELGDSALYLCASSPGTSLNEQFFGPGTRLTVL.

V and J are TRBV6-1 and TRBJ1-2; D remains unclear. Germline values: CDR1 MNHNS, CDR2 SASEGT. There are 14 residues in the CDR3. Trimming removed 6 bases at V and 11 bases at J, with 22 bases between. CDR3 in DNA: TGTGCCAGCAGCTCCACGGGAACCAAGATTCCTTACACCTTC. This gives the protein CASSSTGTKIPYTF.

In its sample, this clonotype was seen a few times. The chain carries TRBV12-3 or TRBV12-4 and TRBJ2-1; 10 bases line up with TRBD2. Trimming at V came to 7 bases and at J to 6 bases, leaving 9 bases not matched to a gene. The CDR3 runs 15 residues. The CDR3 protein is CASNPAGLAFNEQFF. CDR3 nucleotide sequence: TGTGCCAGCAACCCCGCGGGACTAGCGTTCAATGAGCAGTTCTTC.

The V call is TRBV12-3 or TRBV12-4, the J call TRBJ1-5, with D hard to call. The length of the CDR3 is 14 residues. Trimming shortened V by 2 bases and J by 7 bases, and 12 bases separated the two germline ends. The DNA of the CDR3 is TGTGCCAGCAGTTTACGGGCTACGGGACAGCCCCAGCATTTT. This encodes CASSLRATGQPQHF.

This clonotype was counted between two and nine times. The J gene is TRBJ2-5, the V gene TRBV5-6, with 7 positions matching TRBD1. Germline-derived CDR1 and CDR2 are SGHDT and YYEEEE. Losses at the gene ends were 5 bases for V and 4 bases for J; bases not matched to a gene: 5. This CDR3 contains 13 residues. The CDR3 DNA is TGTGCCAGCAGACGAGCAGGGGGAGAGACCCAGTACTTC. Residues: CASRRAGGETQYF. Filled out from reference TRBV5-6 and TRBJ2-5, the complete variable domain reads DAGVTQSPTHLIKTRGQQVTLRCSPKSGHDTVSWYQQALGQGPQFIFQYYEEEERQRGNFPDRFSGHQFPNYSSELNVNALLLGDSALYLCASRRAGGETQYFGPGTRLLVL.

This chain joins TRBV5-1 and TRBJ1-4, with a weak D call TRBD1 (6 bases). The CDR3 is made up of 15 amino acids. The V gene's germline CDR1 is SGHRS and CDR2 YFSETQ. Between the trimmed V and J ends, which lost 4 bases and 3 bases, there was a span of 13 bases. As DNA, the CDR3 is TGCGCCAGCAGCCCAGTGACAGGCCCTAATGAAAAACTGTTTTTT. The encoded protein is CASSPVTGPNEKLFF.

The chain couples TRBV6-6 to TRBJ2-7; weak D call: TRBD1 (6 bases). The V end lost 4 bases, the J end lost 7 bases, and 11 bases lay between the germline ends. The CDR3 contains 12 residues. Per the germline V gene, CDR1 is MNHNY and CDR2 is SVGAGI (reference sequence). The CDR3 DNA sequence: TGTGCCAGCAGTTCATTTACAGGGGAGCAGTACTTC. Protein sequence: CASSSFTGEQYF.

V gene TRBV9 combines with J gene TRBJ2-2; possibly TRBD2 for D (6 bases). The CDR3 totals 14 residues. V dropped 0 bases and J dropped 6 bases, with 9 bases sitting between them. The V gene's germline CDR1 is SGDLS and CDR2 YYNGEE. CDR3 DNA: TGTGCCAGCAGCGTAGCGGGAGTGGCCGGGGAGCTGTTTTTT. It is translated as CASSVAGVAGELFF.

The J gene is TRBJ2-7, the V gene TRBV6-2 or TRBV6-3; D is uncertain. Trimming stripped 6 bases from V and 3 bases from J, with 15 bases between. The CDR3 loop spans 14 amino acids. Germline CDR1 and CDR2: MNHEY and SVGEGT. This CDR3 is CASRPASTGYEQYF. Here the CDR3 DNA reads TGTGCCAGCAGACCCGCCTCAACGGGCTACGAGCAGTACTTC.

The table lists this clonotype with a few counts. V is TRBV10-3 and J is TRBJ2-3; the D gene is possibly TRBD2 (6 bases). Germline assignment: CDR1 ENHRY and CDR2 SYGVKD. V lost 6 bases, J lost 4 bases, and 14 bases lay in between. CDR3 size: 14 residues. The CDR3 sequence is CAIRGGRDADTQYF. The CDR3 DNA follows: TGTGCCATCAGAGGAGGGCGCGACGCAGATACGCAGTATTTT.

This clonotype was detected only a few times. The chain links TRBV14 to TRBJ2-1; D remains unclear. CDR1 is SGHDN and CDR2 is FVKESK in the germline V gene. This CDR3 has 11 residues. Trimming removed 0 bases at V and 9 bases at J, with 3 bases between. The CDR3 bases are TGTGCCAGCAGCCAAGAAACTGAGCAGTTCTTC. Amino acids: CASSQETEQFF.

The rearrangement links TRBV6-2 or TRBV6-3 to TRBJ2-3, with D uncertain. CDR1 and CDR2 from the germline V gene are MNHEY and SVGEGT. Trimming took 7 bases from V and 3 from J, leaving 17 bases between them. The CDR3 covers 15 residues. CDR3 residues: CASIALGTATDTQYF. CDR3 bases: TGTGCCAGCATCGCCCTAGGCACAGCGACAGATACGCAGTATTTT.

This clonotype has a count of ten or more. The rearrangement uses TRBV5-8 and TRBJ1-6, with 12 bases fitting TRBD1. V shed 6 bases and J 11 bases; nucleotides not matched to a gene: 9. The CDR3 covers 15 residues. Germline V lookup: CDR1 SGHTS, CDR2 YDEGEE. The CDR3 DNA sequence: TGTGCCAGCACCGACCTCGGGACAGGGGGCCCACCCCTCCACTTT. It is translated as CASTDLGTGGPPLHF. The variable domain in full, with the rest retrieved from reference TRBV5-8 and TRBJ1-6, is EAGVTQSPTHLIKTRGQQATLRCSPISGHTSVYWYQQALGLGLQFLLWYDEGEERNRGNFPPRFSGRQFPNYSSELNVNALELEDSALYLCASTDLGTGGPPLHFGNGTRLTVT.

This clonotype showed up just a few times. The chain is built from TRBV15 and TRBJ2-5, with D tentatively TRBD2 (6 bases). With 1 base removed from V and 8 bases from J, the gap between germline ends came to 8 bases. The CDR3 has 12 residues. Germline V gives CDR1 LNHNV, CDR2 YYDKDF (reference sequence). The CDR3 DNA reads TGTGCCACCAGCAGAGCGCGGGGAACCCAGTACTTC. Translated, it gives CATSRARGTQYF.

The chain combines TRBV12-3 or TRBV12-4 with TRBJ1-2, with D hard to call. Between the trimmed V and J ends, which lost 4 bases and 4 bases, there was a span of 13 bases. The CDR3 sequence is 14 residues long. In DNA form, the CDR3 reads TGTGCCAGCAGTTACGCCCGAGAGCCCTATGGCTACACCTTC. It codes for CASSYAREPYGYTF.

In this sample, this clonotype turned up a few times. The V and J genes are TRBV20-1 and TRBJ2-7; weak D call: TRBD2 (6 bases). This CDR3 comprises 14 residues. Per the germline V gene, CDR1 is DFQATT and CDR2 is SNEGSKA (reference sequence). Trimming pared 4 bases from V and 0 bases from J, leaving 13 bases between. CDR3 bases: TGCAGTGCTAACCCAGGGAGGACCTCCTACGAGCAGTACTTC. This gives the protein CSANPGRTSYEQYF.

The chain links TRBV5-6 to TRBJ2-1; 10 bases agree with TRBD2. CDR1 is SGHDT and CDR2 is YYEEEE in the germline V gene. Germline trimming cut 4 bases from V and 16 bases from J; bases unmatched to any gene: 5. The CDR3 is 11 amino acids. CDR3 in DNA: TGTGCCAGCAGCAGGAGCGGGGGGGAATTCTTC. Translating gives CASSRSGGEFF. The whole variable domain, remainder taken from reference TRBV5-6 and TRBJ2-1, is DAGVTQSPTHLIKTRGQQVTLRCSPKSGHDTVSWYQQALGQGPQFIFQYYEEEERQRGNFPDRFSGHQFPNYSSELNVNALLLGDSALYLCASSRSGGEFFGPGTRLTVL.